These 2 T cell receptor beta chains were all obtained from the same sample, sequenced in a study of T cell repertoires in cytomegalovirus infection. TCRdb ran MiXCR on the reads and lists one entry per CDR3 protein. The sample lists just under 500,000 distinct CDR3 sequences; more than 30% were seen once. The antigens these receptors bind are not known. The starting material was cultured PBMCs, obtained from culture after CMV antigen stimulation. The source is a human donor in good health (CMV status not recorded). Some clones in this sample may be carry-over from other donors' samples.

This clonotype was seen many times. This chain links TRBV7-2 with TRBJ1-1; no firm D call. The CDR3 totals 14 residues. Germline CDR1 and CDR2: SGHTA and FQGNSA. The V end lost 2 bases, the J end lost 1 base, and 8 bases lay between the germline ends. The CDR3 spells CASSLNRENTEAFF. CDR3 bases: TGTGCCAGCAGCTTAAATCGCGAGAACACTGAAGCTTTCTTT. Drawing the rest from reference TRBV7-2 and TRBJ1-1, the complete variable domain is GAGVSQSPSNKVTEKGKDVELRCDPISGHTALYWYRQSLGQGLEFLIYFQGNSAPDKSGLPSDRFSAERTGGSVSTLTIQRTQQEDSAVYLCASSLNRENTEAFFGQGTRLTVV.

This chain connects TRBV7-2 to TRBJ2-5; maybe TRBD1 (5 bases). V was shortened by 2 bases and J by 5 bases, with 12 bases between the two germline ends. CDR1 and CDR2 (germline): SGHTA, FQGNSA. The CDR3 runs 14 residues. The CDR3 bases are TGTGCCAGCAGCTTAAGAAGGGGTGGCGAGACCCAGTACTTC. Amino acids: CASSLRRGGETQYF.